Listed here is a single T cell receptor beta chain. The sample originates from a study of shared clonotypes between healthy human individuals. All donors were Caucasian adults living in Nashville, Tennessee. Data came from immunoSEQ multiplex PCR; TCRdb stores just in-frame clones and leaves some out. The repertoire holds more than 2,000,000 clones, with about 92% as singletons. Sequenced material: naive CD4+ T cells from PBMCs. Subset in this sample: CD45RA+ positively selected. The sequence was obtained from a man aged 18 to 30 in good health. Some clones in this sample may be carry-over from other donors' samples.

DNA of the CDR3: TGCGCCAGCAGCCAACTCGTTCCGACCCCCCGCTCTGGAAACACCATATATTTT. Translated, it gives CASSQLVPTPRSGNTIYF. The chain couples TRBV4-3 to TRBJ1-3; no definite D call. The CDR3 is made up of 18 amino acids. V was shortened by 2 bases and J by 0 bases, with 17 bases between the two germline ends. Per the germline V gene, CDR1 is LGHNA and CDR2 is YSLEER.